This T cell receptor beta chain stems from a study of Ad26.COV2.S vaccination and SARS-CoV-2 variants. The treatment is: 15 to 20 received Ad26.COV2.S at low or high dose, single or two shots; several received placebo; per-sample allocation not given. The study sampled participants on day 63 after the first vaccine or placebo injection. Assay used: immunoSEQ multiplex PCR; TCRdb lists only in-frame clones, some missing. Of 350,000 to 450,000 clones listed, 92% are singletons. With 4 bases removed from V and 0 bases from J, the gap between germline ends came to 7 bases. The CDR3 is 14 residues long. Per the germline V gene, CDR1 is SGHTA and CDR2 is FQGNSA.

The TCR was taken from a person between 18 and 59 years old who received the Ad26.COV2.S COVID-19 vaccine or a placebo. The sample was peripheral blood, taken in a trial of Ad26.COV2.S vaccine versus placebo. The rearrangement joins TRBV7-2 to TRBJ1-3; D is unresolved. The CDR3: CASSSIYSGNTIYF. The CDR3 DNA is TGTGCCAGCAGCTCGATCTACTCTGGAAACACCATATATTTT.